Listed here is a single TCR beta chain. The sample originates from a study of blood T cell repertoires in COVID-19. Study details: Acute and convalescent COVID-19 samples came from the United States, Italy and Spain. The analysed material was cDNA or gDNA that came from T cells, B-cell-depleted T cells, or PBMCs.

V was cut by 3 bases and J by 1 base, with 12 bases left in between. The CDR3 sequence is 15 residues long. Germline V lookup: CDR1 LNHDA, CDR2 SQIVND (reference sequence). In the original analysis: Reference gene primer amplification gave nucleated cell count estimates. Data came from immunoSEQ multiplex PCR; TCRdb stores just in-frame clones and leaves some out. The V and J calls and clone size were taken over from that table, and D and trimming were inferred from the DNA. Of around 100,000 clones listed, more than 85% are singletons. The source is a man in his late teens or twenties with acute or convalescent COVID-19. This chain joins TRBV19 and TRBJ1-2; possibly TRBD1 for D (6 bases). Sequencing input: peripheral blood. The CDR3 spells CASSIGQTYNYGYTF. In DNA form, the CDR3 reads TGTGCCAGTAGTATCGGACAGACTTATAACTATGGCTACACCTTC.